The 27 T cell receptor beta chains in this list originate from one sample, sequenced in a study of blood T cell repertoires in COVID-19. TCRdb's copy holds only in-frame clones and misses some; the assay was immunoSEQ multiplex PCR. The data show over 50,000 clones, with roughly 86% seen just once and roughly 12% held by the top ten. The specimen sequenced was peripheral blood. The receptors were sampled from a man in his 70s with active COVID-19.

The chain links TRBV4-3 to TRBJ1-1, with 7 bases lining up with TRBD1. Germline V gives CDR1 LGHNA, CDR2 YSLEER. This CDR3 spans 16 amino acids. Germline trimming cut 1 base from V and 2 bases from J; bases unmatched to any gene: 7. CDR3 sequence: CASSQAFRTGNTEAFF. CDR3 DNA sequence: TGCGCCAGCAGCCAAGCCTTCAGGACAGGAAACACTGAAGCTTTCTTT.

The V gene is TRBV5-1, the J gene TRBJ2-1, with D possibly TRBD1 on 6 matching bases. V gave up 0 bases and J gave up 4 bases, with 11 bases separating them. Germline assignment: CDR1 SGHRS and CDR2 YFSETQ. The CDR3 sequence is 15 residues long. The CDR3 sequence: CASSLDGQNYNEQFF. The CDR3 coding sequence is TGCGCCAGCAGCTTGGACGGACAGAATTACAATGAGCAGTTCTTC.

This rearrangement joins TRBV5-1 to TRBJ1-5; TRBD1 matches 7 bases. The V segment lost 5 bases and the J segment 7 bases; nucleotides outside the gene matches: 6. Germline-derived CDR1 and CDR2 are SGHRS and YFSETQ. The CDR3 loop spans 13 amino acids. CDR3 residues: CASRQGKGQPQHF. The CDR3 DNA is TGCGCCAGCAGACAGGGGAAAGGACAGCCCCAGCATTTT.

The rearrangement links TRBV3-1 (or the pseudogene TRBV3-2) to TRBJ2-7; TRBD2 matches 8 bases. Germline V CDR1 and CDR2: LGHDT, YNNKEL (reference sequence). V lost 2 bases to trimming and J lost 5 bases; unmatched junction nucleotides: 5. This CDR3 is built from 14 residues. The CDR3 region has the DNA TGTGCCAGCAGCCAACCGGGACTAGAAAACGAGCAGTACTTC. Translating it yields CASSQPGLENEQYF.

The genes are TRBV6-5 and TRBJ2-3, with 8 bases fitting TRBD2. The CDR3 sequence is 15 residues long. Unmatched junction bases numbered 8, after V lost 5 bases and J lost 4 bases. Germline V gene data show CDR1 as MNHEY and CDR2 as SVGAGI. CDR3 in DNA: TGTGCCAGCAGTCCCTCGGGGGGGCGCCCAGATACGCAGTATTTT. Amino acid sequence: CASSPSGGRPDTQYF.

The gene calls are TRBV7-2 and TRBJ2-7; 8 bases align to TRBD2. V gave up 4 bases and J gave up 2 bases; unmatched junction bases: 10. CDR3 length: 16 amino acids. The germline gives CDR1 SGHTA, CDR2 FQGNSA. The CDR3 reads CASSYQPLAGPYEQYF. The CDR3 DNA reads TGTGCCAGCAGCTACCAGCCTCTAGCGGGTCCCTACGAGCAGTACTTC.

The V call is TRBV12-5, the J call TRBJ1-4; unclear D gene. Trimming stripped 1 base from V and 7 bases from J, with 16 bases between. Germline V gene data show CDR1 as LGHNT and CDR2 as FRNRAP. The CDR3 loop spans 16 amino acids. DNA for the CDR3: TGTGCTAGTGGTTTGGCCCTTCGGGGAGATGGTGAAAAACTGTTTTTT. It encodes CASGLALRGDGEKLFF.

The gene calls are TRBV3-1 (or the pseudogene TRBV3-2) and TRBJ1-2, with a possible D match to TRBD1 (6 bases). CDR1 LGHDT and CDR2 YNNKEL come from the germline V gene (reference sequence). With 1 base removed from V and 5 bases from J, the gap between germline ends came to 8 bases. CDR3 length: 13 amino acids. CDR3 in amino acids: CASSQGGPYGYTF. The CDR3 coding sequence is TGTGCCAGCAGCCAAGGGGGGCCTTATGGCTACACCTTC.

The chain couples TRBV11-3 to TRBJ2-1, with 10 bases aligning to TRBD2. V dropped 5 bases and J dropped 10; count of bases not matched to a gene: 8. CDR3 size: 14 residues. From germline, CDR1 is SGHNT and CDR2 YENEEA. The CDR3 sequence is CASSLSSGGGEQFF. The CDR3 DNA reads TGTGCCAGCAGCCTATCTAGCGGGGGAGGGGAGCAGTTCTTC.

The rearrangement links TRBV7-3 to TRBJ2-2, with unresolved D. V was clipped by 4 bases and J by 1 base, with 7 bases between them. The CDR3 extends over 14 amino acids. The germline V gene has CDR1 SGHTA and CDR2 FQGTGA. This CDR3 is CASSSNGNTGELFF. CDR3 bases: TGTGCCAGCAGCTCCAACGGGAACACCGGGGAGCTGTTTTTT.

In nucleotides, the CDR3 is TGTGCCAGCAGTGTTACCCGGCAAGAGACCCAGTACTTC. It is translated as CASSVTRQETQYF. The V call is TRBV2, the J call TRBJ2-5; D is ambiguous. The V gene lost 4 bases and the J gene lost 2 bases, with 8 bases spanning the gap. CDR3 length: 13 amino acids. Germline V gives CDR1 SNHLY, CDR2 FYNNEI.

V is TRBV19 and J is TRBJ2-5; D gene unclear. Trimming shortened V by 1 base and J by 7 bases, and 7 bases separated the two germline ends. The CDR3 extends over 12 amino acids. The germline V gene has CDR1 LNHDA and CDR2 SQIVND (reference sequence). The CDR3 coding sequence is TGTGCCAGTAGTATAGTAGTCGGGACCCAGTACTTC. This gives the protein CASSIVVGTQYF. Supplemented by reference TRBV19 and TRBJ2-5, the full variable domain reads DGGITQSPKYLFRKEGQNVTLSCEQNLNHDAMYWYRQDPGQGLRLIYYSQIVNDFQKGDIAEGYSVSREKKESFPLTVTSAQKNPTAFYLCASSIVVGTQYFGPGTRLLVL.

This chain joins TRBV10-3 and TRBJ2-7; TRBD2 matches 9 bases. CDR3 length equals 15 residues. V trimming: 7 bases; J trimming: 9 bases; junction bases outside the gene matches: 16. CDR1 and CDR2 from the germline V gene are ENHRY and SYGVKD. The CDR3 DNA is TGTGCCATCACCGGGGTCACTAGCGGGCCCAAGGGGCAGTACTTC. Its protein product is CAITGVTSGPKGQYF.

The chain is built from TRBV11-2 and TRBJ2-5; 7 bases map to TRBD1. The CDR3 is made up of 15 amino acids. CDR1 is SGHAT and CDR2 is FQNNGV in the germline V gene. Unmatched junction bases numbered 6, after V lost 3 bases and J lost 2 bases. CDR3 protein: CASSLVTQGQETQYF. In DNA, the CDR3 is TGTGCCAGCAGCTTGGTAACACAGGGGCAAGAGACCCAGTACTTC.

The gene calls are TRBV9 and TRBJ1-2; D call uncertain. The CDR3 sequence is 15 residues long. Germline V gene data show CDR1 as SGDLS and CDR2 as YYNGEE. Trimming cost V 7 bases and J 4 bases, with 20 bases left between them. CDR3: CASGGPTSSSYGYTF. The CDR3 DNA is TGTGCCAGCGGTGGGCCTACTTCGTCGTCCTATGGCTACACCTTC.

The chain joins TRBV15 to TRBJ2-1; the D gene is possibly TRBD2 (6 bases). V was trimmed by 5 bases and J by 9 bases, leaving 23 bases between them. Germline V gene sequence: CDR1 LNHNV, CDR2 YYDKDF (reference sequence). This CDR3 region has 16 residues. DNA of the CDR3: TGTGCCACCAGCCCTTTTCGAGGTAGCGGATCGAGTGAGCAGTTCTTC. Protein product: CATSPFRGSGSSEQFF.

Only one count was recorded for this clone. V is TRBV9 and J is TRBJ2-5, with D possibly TRBD2 on 6 matching bases. The CDR3 consists of 15 residues. Germline V gene sequence: CDR1 SGDLS, CDR2 YYNGEE. V lost 2 bases and J 3 bases, leaving 14 bases between the germline ends. The CDR3 spells CASSVSPTGEETQYF. The CDR3 DNA sequence: TGTGCCAGCAGCGTCTCACCAACGGGGGAAGAGACCCAGTACTTC.

This rearrangement joins TRBV5-1 to TRBJ2-5; TRBD2 matches at 9 bases. The V and J ends lost 0 bases and 5 bases, in that order; junction bases with no gene match: 2. This CDR3 is 14 amino acids long. In germline, CDR1 is SGHRS, CDR2 YFSETQ. The CDR3 region has the DNA TGCGCCAGCAGCTTGGGGCTAGCGGGGGAGACCCAGTACTTC. Translation gives CASSLGLAGETQYF.

This chain links TRBV5-1 with TRBJ2-3; 7 positions match TRBD1. The CDR3 has 16 amino acids. Germline CDR1 and CDR2: SGHRS and YFSETQ. Trimming removed 4 bases from V and 6 bases from J; junction bases left unmatched: 14. CDR3 sequence reads: CASSLGQDPWVDTQYF. The CDR3, as DNA: TGCGCCAGCAGCCTCGGACAGGACCCCTGGGTGGATACGCAGTATTTT. Filled out from reference TRBV5-1 and TRBJ2-3, the complete variable domain reads KAGVTQTPRYLIKTRGQQVTLSCSPISGHRSVSWYQQTPGQGLQFLFEYFSETQRNKGNFPGRFSGRQFSNSRSEMNVSTLELGDSALYLCASSLGQDPWVDTQYFGPGTRLTVL.

In this sample, this clone turned up a few times. Here the CDR3 reads CASSEIGGIYNSPLHF. CDR3 in DNA: TGTGCCAGCAGTGAAATCGGGGGGATATATAATTCACCCCTCCACTTT. This chain joins TRBV6-1 and TRBJ1-6, with TRBD1 as a possible D gene (5 bases). V gave up 2 bases and J gave up 4 bases, with 12 bases separating them. Germline V gene data show CDR1 as MNHNS and CDR2 as SASEGT. This CDR3 spans 16 amino acids.

CDR3 in amino acids: CASSDSPGNTIYF. In DNA, the CDR3 is TGCGCCAGCAGCGACTCCCCGGGGAACACCATATATTTT. The V call is TRBV5-1, the J call TRBJ1-3; the D is unclear. Trimming shortened V by 4 bases and J by 7 bases, and 12 bases separated the two germline ends. The germline gives CDR1 SGHRS, CDR2 YFSETQ. This CDR3 has 13 amino acids.

This clone was detected only once. The chain recombines TRBV6-2 or TRBV6-3 with TRBJ2-3; 7 bases line up with TRBD1. The CDR3 contains 15 residues. V dropped 3 bases and J dropped 2; count of bases not matched to a gene: 5. Looked up from germline, CDR1 is MNHEY and CDR2 is SVGEGT. CDR3 protein: CASSYSRGHTDTQYF. The CDR3 DNA reads as TGTGCCAGCAGTTATTCGAGGGGGCACACAGATACGCAGTATTTT.

The chain links TRBV19 to TRBJ2-5, with D possibly matching TRBD1 (6 bases). Germline loops: CDR1 LNHDA, CDR2 SQIVND (reference sequence). CDR3 length: 13 amino acids. V dropped 2 bases and J dropped 4 bases, with 8 bases sitting between them. CDR3 in amino acids: CASSIQGIETQYF. In nucleotides, the CDR3 is TGTGCCAGTAGTATACAGGGGATAGAGACCCAGTACTTC.

V gene TRBV3-1 (or the pseudogene TRBV3-2) combines with J gene TRBJ1-5; D not certain. Trimming took 1 base from V and 7 from J, leaving 5 bases between them. CDR3 size: 12 residues. Germline lookup yields CDR1 LGHDT and CDR2 YNNKEL (reference sequence). CDR3 nucleotide sequence: TGTGCCAGCAGCCAAGGAGAGCAGCCCCAGCATTTT. This codes for CASSQGEQPQHF.

This chain joins TRBV2 and TRBJ1-2; 7 bases line up with TRBD1. The CDR3 covers 14 residues. Looked up from germline, CDR1 is SNHLY and CDR2 is FYNNEI. V lost 0 bases to trimming and J lost 8 bases; unmatched junction nucleotides: 6. The DNA for the CDR3 is TGTGCCAGCAGTGAAGCCTGGAAAGGGGGCGGCTACACCTTC. Protein sequence: CASSEAWKGGGYTF.

The chain recombines TRBV6-1 with TRBJ1-1; 8 positions match TRBD1. Germline lookup yields CDR1 MNHNS and CDR2 SASEGT. This CDR3 contains 16 residues. The V segment lost 2 bases and the J segment 4 bases; nucleotides outside the gene matches: 9. CDR3 in amino acids: CASSEWGGQGRTEAFF. The CDR3 DNA sequence: TGTGCCAGCAGTGAATGGGGAGGACAGGGTCGCACTGAAGCTTTCTTT.

The rearrangement joins TRBV5-1 to TRBJ2-7, with TRBD1 matching 9 bases. Losses at the gene ends were 5 bases for V and 5 bases for J; bases not matched to a gene: 11. Germline CDR1 and CDR2: SGHRS and YFSETQ. The CDR3 covers 15 residues. For the CDR3, the DNA is TGCGCCAGCAGGGGGCGAGGGACAGGGAGAAACGAGCAGTACTTC. Translated, it gives CASRGRGTGRNEQYF. Looking up the rest from reference TRBV5-1 and TRBJ2-7 gives the full variable domain: KAGVTQTPRYLIKTRGQQVTLSCSPISGHRSVSWYQQTPGQGLQFLFEYFSETQRNKGNFPGRFSGRQFSNSRSEMNVSTLELGDSALYLCASRGRGTGRNEQYFGPGTRLTVT.